A single T cell receptor (beta chain) is shown here with its context. This sample is part of a study of type 1 regulatory T cells. Turning to the study itself: T-allo10 is an in vitro-generated, Tr1-enriched CD4 T cell product specific for alloantigen.

TCRdb processed the reads anew with MiXCR; each CDR3 protein has one entry. The table has approximately 90,000 distinct CDR3 sequences, roughly 28% seen once. The CDR3 loop spans 15 amino acids. V dropped 6 bases and J dropped 0 bases, with 12 bases sitting between them. The germline CDR1 and CDR2 sequences are MDHEN and SYDVKM. Specimen: CD4+ T cells, either the whole sample or a sorted fraction (not recorded which). This chain connects TRBV28 to TRBJ1-5, with D possibly being TRBD1 (6 bases). The receptor comes from a human donor in good health. CDR3 region: CASSADRTSNQPQHF. CDR3 sequence (DNA): TGTGCCAGCAGCGCAGACAGGACTAGCAATCAGCCCCAGCATTTT. Variable domain in full (rest from reference TRBV28 and TRBJ1-5): DVKVTQSSRYLVKRTGEKVFLECVQDMDHENMFWYRQDPGLGLRLIYFSYDVKMKEKGDIPEGYSVSREKKERFSLILESASTNQTSMYLCASSADRTSNQPQHFGDGTRLSIL.